These 5 T cell receptor beta chains were all obtained from the same sample, sequenced in a study of blood T cell repertoires in COVID-19 (dated by TCRdb to 2018 to 2021). Libraries were made using the immunoSEQ multiplex PCR assay. Here the immuneACCESS table is served through TCRdb, limited to in-frame sequences with V and J called. Missing clones are a known gap in these copies; in checked studies unresolved V genes cover under half, and the rest lacks a known reason. The sample table contains about 290,000 clones; only one count was recorded for approximately 80% of them. Around 4.2% of the sample belongs to the ten largest clones. Sequencing was done on a sample of peripheral blood. The source is a woman between 45 and 60 years old with active or convalescent COVID-19.

This rearrangement joins TRBV11-3 to TRBJ1-6; D remains unclear. In germline, CDR1 is SGHNT, CDR2 YENEEA. With 5 bases removed from V and 6 bases from J, the gap between germline ends came to 8 bases. The CDR3 is made up of 13 amino acids. The CDR3 nucleotides are TGTGCCAGCAGCCGTCAGCGTAATTCACCCCTCCACTTT. This sequence encodes CASSRQRNSPLHF.

The chain combines TRBV2 with TRBJ1-1; D not resolved. The CDR3 is made up of 14 amino acids. Germline values: CDR1 SNHLY, CDR2 FYNNEI. V was clipped by 4 bases and J by 6 bases, with 15 bases between them. CDR3 coding DNA: TGTGCCAGCAGTGGAGCAGCTGGGCGGGCTGAAGCTTTCTTT. Translated: CASSGAAGRAEAFF. Supplemented by reference TRBV2 and TRBJ1-1, the full variable domain reads EPEVTQTPSHQVTQMGQEVILRCVPISNHLYFYWYRQILGQKVEFLVSFYNNEISEKSEIFDDQFSVERPDGSNFTLKIRSTKLEDSAMYFCASSGAAGRAEAFFGQGTRLTVV.

The gene calls are TRBV2 and TRBJ2-5; 7 bases map to TRBD1. J lost 5 bases, V lost 9 bases, and 12 bases had no gene match. The CDR3 contains 14 residues. Germline-derived CDR1 and CDR2 are SNHLY and FYNNEI. CDR3 DNA sequence: TGTGCCAGGGGACAGCTAGAAGTAAGGGAGACCCAGTACTTC. Residues: CARGQLEVRETQYF.

This clone was found once. In DNA form, the CDR3 reads TGTGCCAGCAGCTCGGGAGCCACAGATACGCAGTATTTT. Translation gives CASSSGATDTQYF. V gene TRBV7-3 combines with J gene TRBJ2-3; D might be TRBD2 (6 bases). Germline V gene lookup returns CDR1 SGHTA and CDR2 FQGTGA. CDR3 length equals 13 residues. V lost 4 bases and J lost 2, with 7 bases in between.

This clone turned up a few times. The chain joins TRBV19 to TRBJ2-1, with 10 bases matching TRBD2. The trim removed 7 bases at V and 9 bases at J, leaving 12 bases unmatched. Germline V lookup: CDR1 LNHDA, CDR2 SQIVND (reference sequence). This CDR3 spans 15 amino acids. CDR3 loop: CASMSRSGRALEQFF. The DNA of the CDR3 is TGTGCCAGTATGTCTCGGAGCGGGAGGGCCCTTGAGCAGTTCTTC.